A selection of T cell receptor beta chains follows, all from one sample in a study of blood T cell repertoires in COVID-19. Measured with immunoSEQ multiplex PCR; TCRdb has only the in-frame clones, and not every one. The sample holds 200,000 or so clones, roughly four fifths seen once. Specimen: PBMCs or T cells enriched from blood (not recorded which). These TCRs come from a woman in her 40s with acute COVID-19. Each CDR3 is given with its conserved first and last residue. A D gene is named only where the DNA matches it firmly. Clone size appears in some rows only: once, few, many, or a class for an expanded clone.

v_call	clone_size	cdr3_length	d_call	j_call	cdr3_nt	cdr3_aa
TRBV5-1	.	14	.	TRBJ1-1	TGCGCCAGCAGCTTGGTTGGCGGGCCCACTGAAGCTTTCTTT	CASSLVGGPTEAFF
TRBV4-1	.	13	.	TRBJ2-7	TGCGCCAGCAGCCAAGGACAGGCCGACGAGCAGTACTTC	CASSQGQADEQYF
TRBV7-2	few	14	TRBD2	TRBJ2-5	TGTGCCAGCAGCACATGGACTAGCGCTGAGACCCAGTACTTC	CASSTWTSAETQYF
TRBV29-1	.	12	.	TRBJ2-7	TGCAGCGTTGAGGGCACTGCCTACGAGCAGTACTTC	CSVEGTAYEQYF
TRBV4-2	.	15	.	TRBJ2-1	TGTGCCAGCAGCCAAGATAGGAGGGCAAACAATGAGCAGTTCTTC	CASSQDRRANNEQFF
TRBV30	.	13	.	TRBJ1-1	TGTGCCTGGAGTGGCGGGGGACCCACTGAAGCTTTCTTT	CAWSGGGPTEAFF
TRBV2	once	14	.	TRBJ2-1	TGTGCCAGCAGTCCAAAGGAGGTGACCCATGAGCAGTTCTTC	CASSPKEVTHEQFF
TRBV18	.	15	TRBD2	TRBJ2-1	TGTGCCAGCTCACCAGCGGGTAGCGGGAGTAATGAGCAGTTCTTC	CASSPAGSGSNEQFF
TRBV5-8	few	16	TRBD2	TRBJ2-5	TGTGCCAGCAGCTCCGGACTAGCGGGGGGGCGGGAGACCCAGTACTTC	CASSSGLAGGRETQYF
TRBV2	.	10	.	TRBJ1-1	TGTGCCAGCAGTGCGAGCAAAGCTTTCTTT	CASSASKAFF
TRBV4-2	.	16	TRBD1	TRBJ1-4	TGTGCCAGCAGCCAAGATTGGGGACAGGGGAGTGAAAAACTGTTTTTT	CASSQDWGQGSEKLFF
TRBV18	.	16	.	TRBJ2-2	TGTGCCAGCTCACCCCCCGAGCGTTCGGGAACCGGGGAGCTGTTTTTT	CASSPPERSGTGELFF
TRBV7-3	.	15	TRBD1	TRBJ2-2	TGTGCCAGCAGCTTCGACAGGGGGAGCACCGGGGAGCTGTTTTTT	CASSFDRGSTGELFF
TRBV23-1	.	13	.	TRBJ2-1	TGCGCCAGCAGTCTACAGGGGGGGGTTAAGCAGTTCTTC	CASSLQGGVKQFF
TRBV30	.	13	.	TRBJ2-5	TGTGCCTGGAGTCGCAGGGCCCAAGAGACCCAGTACTTC	CAWSRRAQETQYF
TRBV5-6	.	14	.	TRBJ2-1	TGTGCCAGCAGCCACCCTACAGGGTTCGGTGAGCAGTTCTTC	CASSHPTGFGEQFF
TRBV7-2	.	13	.	TRBJ1-1	TGTGCCAGCAGTACCGAGAGGAACACTGAAGCTTTCTTT	CASSTERNTEAFF
TRBV18	.	15	.	TRBJ1-2	TGTGCCAGCTCACCGACGACGGGGAAAAACTATGGCTACACCTTC	CASSPTTGKNYGYTF
TRBV10-1	.	14	.	TRBJ2-2	TGCGCCAGCCGAGAGACAGCAAACACCGGGGAGCTGTTTTTT	CASRETANTGELFF
TRBV30	.	12	.	TRBJ1-1	TGTGCCTGGACCCGAGGGTACACTGAAGCTTTCTTT	CAWTRGYTEAFF
TRBV28	.	15	.	TRBJ2-1	TGTGCCAGCAGTCCTACCACCCCGGACAGTAATGAGCAGTTCTTC	CASSPTTPDSNEQFF
TRBV18	.	14	.	TRBJ1-1	TGTGCCAGCTCACCCGGCGACTACAACACTGAAGCTTTCTTT	CASSPGDYNTEAFF
TRBV9	.	12	.	TRBJ2-3	TGTGCCAGTGGTCGAGATACAGATACGCAGTATTTT	CASGRDTDTQYF
TRBV19	.	17	TRBD1	TRBJ1-5	TGTGCCAGTAGTACAGCCGGGACAGGGGGCGCATTCCAGCCCCAGCATTTT	CASSTAGTGGAFQPQHF
TRBV27	.	15	TRBD1	TRBJ1-1	TGTGCCAGCAGTTTCCAGGACAGGGTGAACACTGAAGCTTTCTTT	CASSFQDRVNTEAFF
TRBV9	.	14	TRBD2	TRBJ2-3	TGTGCCAGCAGCCCGACTAGCGGGTTAGATACGCAGTATTTT	CASSPTSGLDTQYF
TRBV4-1	few	21	TRBD2	TRBJ2-7	TGCGCCAGCAGCCAAGACTCAGACAGACTAGCGGGAGTGGGGTGGACTTACGAGCAGTACTTC	CASSQDSDRLAGVGWTYEQYF
TRBV19	.	14	TRBD1	TRBJ1-2	TGTGCCACCAAGAACAGGGGGCGAGGGTATGGCTACACCTTC	CATKNRGRGYGYTF
TRBV4-1	.	15	.	TRBJ1-1	TGCGCCAGCAGCCAACAGAGGGGACAGAACACTGAAGCTTTCTTT	CASSQQRGQNTEAFF
TRBV7-9	.	13	TRBD1	TRBJ1-2	TGTGCCAGCAGCCCCGGACAGGGGAATGGCTACACCTTC	CASSPGQGNGYTF
TRBV9	.	16	TRBD1	TRBJ2-1	TGTGCCAGCAGCCCCGGGACAGGGCCTCTCTACAATGAGCAGTTCTTC	CASSPGTGPLYNEQFF
TRBV21-1	.	18	.	TRBJ1-1	TGTGCCAGCAGCAAAGGCGACAGGAAAGGGGAAAGAATTTCTGAAGCTTTCTTT	CASSKGDRKGERISEAFF
TRBV29-1	.	12	.	TRBJ1-3	TGCAGCGTTTCGGAGGCTGGAAACACCATATATTTT	CSVSEAGNTIYF
TRBV7-9	.	13	TRBD2	TRBJ2-7	TGTGCCAGCAGCCAAGGCGGGAGTGACGAGCAGTACTTC	CASSQGGSDEQYF
TRBV5-5	.	15	.	TRBJ1-6	TGTGCCAGCAGCTTGGTGTGGGAGGATAATTCACCCCTCCACTTT	CASSLVWEDNSPLHF
TRBV19	.	15	TRBD1	TRBJ1-1	TGTGCCAGTACCCCAATGGGACAGGGAACCACTGAAGCTTTCTTT	CASTPMGQGTTEAFF
TRBV5-6	.	15	.	TRBJ1-6	TGTGCCAGCAGCTTGCGCGACTCCTATAATTCACCCCTCCACTTT	CASSLRDSYNSPLHF
TRBV28	.	18	TRBD1	TRBJ2-2	TGTGCCAGCAGCTACATCCTCCAGACAGGGCAGGGAGCCGGGGAGCTGTTTTTT	CASSYILQTGQGAGELFF
TRBV9	.	14	.	TRBJ1-2	TGTGCCAGCAGCGTAGAGGTCAGGGGCTCGGGCTACACCTTC	CASSVEVRGSGYTF
TRBV19	once	14	TRBD2	TRBJ2-7	TGTGCCAGTACTCGGACTAGCGGGAGCTACGAGCAGTACTTC	CASTRTSGSYEQYF
TRBV27	.	14	.	TRBJ1-1	TGTGCCAGCAGTTTAACAGCAATGAACACTGAAGCTTTCTTT	CASSLTAMNTEAFF
TRBV15	.	15	.	TRBJ1-6	TGTGCCACCAGCAGAGATTTGGGGGCGGATTCACCCCTCCACTTT	CATSRDLGADSPLHF
TRBV30	.	12	.	TRBJ1-1	TGTGCCTGGGGACCACGGGGCACTGAAGCTTTCTTT	CAWGPRGTEAFF
TRBV2	.	15	.	TRBJ1-6	TGTGCCAGCAGTGATGATGGGGCCGGTAATTCACCCCTCCACTTT	CASSDDGAGNSPLHF
TRBV3-1/TRBV3-2	.	16	TRBD2	TRBJ2-3	TGTGCCAGCAGCCAAGGTCTAGCGGGAGGGGAAGATACGCAGTATTTT	CASSQGLAGGEDTQYF
TRBV28	once	15	.	TRBJ1-1	TGTGCCAGCAGCCCACCTGAACCCCTACACACTGAAGCTTTCTTT	CASSPPEPLHTEAFF
TRBV2	.	14	TRBD2	TRBJ2-5	TGTGCCAGCAGAGCCAGCGGGGCACAAGAGACCCAGTACTTC	CASRASGAQETQYF
TRBV2	.	17	TRBD1	TRBJ2-1	TGTGCCAGCAGTGAAGTCTGGACAGGAATTCGAGACAATGAGCAGTTCTTC	CASSEVWTGIRDNEQFF
TRBV30	.	16	TRBD1	TRBJ1-5	TGTGCCTGGAGTGGAAGACAGGGGGTAAGCAATCAGCCCCAGCATTTT	CAWSGRQGVSNQPQHF
TRBV5-6	.	13	.	TRBJ1-2	TGTGCCAGCAGCCCTGACGCGGGCTATGGCTACACCTTC	CASSPDAGYGYTF
TRBV30	.	11	TRBD1	TRBJ1-2	TGTGCCTGGAGGGACAGGGTAGGCTACACCTTC	CAWRDRVGYTF
TRBV15	.	14	TRBD1	TRBJ2-7	TGTGCCACCAGCAGAGGCCCGACAGGGTACGAGCAGTACTTC	CATSRGPTGYEQYF
TRBV6-2/TRBV6-3	.	15	TRBD1	TRBJ1-5	TGTGCCAGCAGCGACCGGGACAGGCTCAATCAGCCCCAGCATTTT	CASSDRDRLNQPQHF
TRBV27	.	15	.	TRBJ1-1	TGTGCCAGCAGTTCCCTCCGAGGAGCCACCCATGAAGCTTTCTTT	CASSSLRGATHEAFF
TRBV3-1/TRBV3-2	.	16	.	TRBJ2-3	TGTGCCAGCAGCCCCGAAGCGGGACATTACACAGATACGCAGTATTTT	CASSPEAGHYTDTQYF
TRBV3-1/TRBV3-2	.	14	.	TRBJ2-5	TGTGCCAGCAGCCAAGTCCCTAACGGGGAGACCCAGTACTTC	CASSQVPNGETQYF
TRBV18	once	13	.	TRBJ2-5	TGTGCCAGCTCACCGCGGGTCCAAGAGACCCAGTACTTC	CASSPRVQETQYF
TRBV10-2	.	15	.	TRBJ2-5	TGCGCCAGCAGGCCCGATCGACAGGCCCAAGAGACCCAGTACTTC	CASRPDRQAQETQYF